This is a list of T cell receptor beta chains from one sample in a study of blood T cell repertoires in COVID-19. The protocol was immunoSEQ multiplex PCR, while the TCRdb copy is restricted to in-frame clones and leaves out a portion. There are a few hundred thousand clones in the sample; around 88% occur only once, and around 1.7% lies in the top ten. The sequencing sample was made of peripheral blood. Receptor source: a woman in her forties or fifties with acute or convalescent COVID-19. Both conserved end residues are part of each CDR3. Fields, in order: D gene, clone size, V gene, J gene, CDR3 DNA, CDR3 protein. A D gene is named only where the DNA matches it firmly. Rows give clone size only sometimes, using once, few, many, or a class for an expanded clone.

d_gene: TRBD1; abundance: -; v_gene: TRBV19; j_gene: TRBJ1-2; CDR3nt: TGTGCCAGTAGTATAAGCCCCCGACAGGGCCTAAACTATGGCTACACCTTC; CDR3aa: CASSISPRQGLNYGYTF
d_gene: -; abundance: -; v_gene: TRBV29-1; j_gene: TRBJ1-4; CDR3nt: TGCAGCGTTCGACAGAGGTTTAATGAAAAACTGTTTTTT; CDR3aa: CSVRQRFNEKLFF
d_gene: -; abundance: -; v_gene: TRBV9; j_gene: TRBJ2-1; CDR3nt: TGTGCCAGCGGGCGTAGGACACTCAATGAGCAGTTCTTC; CDR3aa: CASGRRTLNEQFF
d_gene: -; abundance: -; v_gene: TRBV30; j_gene: TRBJ2-1; CDR3nt: TGTGCCTGGGGGCTGGAGTTGTACAATGAGCAGTTCTTC; CDR3aa: CAWGLELYNEQFF
d_gene: -; abundance: -; v_gene: TRBV11-3; j_gene: TRBJ2-7; CDR3nt: TGTGCCAGCAGCTTTGGGTTCGGAGCGACAGGCGAGCAGTACTTC; CDR3aa: CASSFGFGATGEQYF
d_gene: TRBD1; abundance: -; v_gene: TRBV4-1; j_gene: TRBJ1-2; CDR3nt: TGCGCCAGCAGCCAGGGGACAGGGGCAAACTATGGCTACACCTTC; CDR3aa: CASSQGTGANYGYTF
d_gene: TRBD1; abundance: few; v_gene: TRBV7-8; j_gene: TRBJ2-2; CDR3nt: TGTGCCAGCAGCCAGAGGGGACAGCCTTTCCCGTTTTTT; CDR3aa: CASSQRGQPFPFF
d_gene: -; abundance: -; v_gene: TRBV27; j_gene: TRBJ1-6; CDR3nt: TGTGCCAGCAGTTTCAGCGTCTCCTATAATTCACCCCTCCACTTT; CDR3aa: CASSFSVSYNSPLHF
d_gene: TRBD2; abundance: -; v_gene: TRBV2; j_gene: TRBJ2-3; CDR3nt: TGTGCCAGCAGTGAAATCTCTCTAGCGGGTACTAGCACAGATACGCAGTATTTT; CDR3aa: CASSEISLAGTSTDTQYF
d_gene: TRBD1; abundance: -; v_gene: TRBV18; j_gene: TRBJ2-1; CDR3nt: TGTGCCAGCTCACCACCGTATGCGGGACAGGGGGCTAGTGAGCAGTTCTTC; CDR3aa: CASSPPYAGQGASEQFF
d_gene: -; abundance: -; v_gene: TRBV11-2; j_gene: TRBJ2-6; CDR3nt: TGTGCCAGCAGCCCGTGGACAGTCTCTGGGGCCAACGTCCTGACTTTC; CDR3aa: CASSPWTVSGANVLTF
d_gene: -; abundance: -; v_gene: TRBV7-2; j_gene: TRBJ1-2; CDR3nt: TGTGCCAGCAGCTTAGGTTTAAAGGGGTCGGTAAAACAGGACTATGGCTACACCTTC; CDR3aa: CASSLGLKGSVKQDYGYTF
d_gene: TRBD1; abundance: -; v_gene: TRBV27; j_gene: TRBJ2-7; CDR3nt: TGTGCCACTTCCTCAAGGGACAGGGCGGAAAGCTCCTACGAGCAGTACTTC; CDR3aa: CATSSRDRAESSYEQYF
d_gene: TRBD2; abundance: -; v_gene: TRBV7-2; j_gene: TRBJ2-1; CDR3nt: TGTGCCAGCAGCTTAGCCTGGGATAGCGGGACGAATGAGCAGTTCTTC; CDR3aa: CASSLAWDSGTNEQFF
d_gene: TRBD1; abundance: -; v_gene: TRBV29-1; j_gene: TRBJ2-7; CDR3nt: TGCAGCGTTGATGTCGGGGACAGGGGCTACGAGCAGTACTTC; CDR3aa: CSVDVGDRGYEQYF